This TCR beta chain was documented in a study of blood T cell repertoires in COVID-19. Germline V gene lookup returns CDR1 LGHDT and CDR2 YNNKEL (reference sequence). This CDR3 region has 15 residues. V lost 4 bases and J lost 8; bases outside the gene matches: 14. Produced via immunoSEQ multiplex PCR; TCRdb's table is partial and in-frame only. The sample carries 200,000 to 300,000 clones, approximately 86% recorded once. Only one count was recorded for this clone. This clonotype was obtained from a woman under 30 who had recovered from COVID-19. The specimen sequenced was PBMCs or T cells enriched from blood (not recorded which). The rearrangement uses TRBV3-1 (or the pseudogene TRBV3-2) and TRBJ2-7; 7 positions agree with TRBD1. The CDR3 protein is CASSPTGQAPTKQYF. For the CDR3, the DNA is TGTGCCAGCAGCCCCACCGGACAGGCCCCTACGAAGCAGTACTTC.